This T cell receptor beta chain was sequenced for a study of CD8+CD57+ T cells in acquired aplastic anemia. Study results and caveats: Patient and control CD8+ Simpson's diversity was not significantly different. The same twenty-nine CD8+ CDR3 sequences occurred in patients and in controls.

All patients picked for sequencing had shown, by flow cytometry, an expansion of CD8+CD57+ cells. All participating patients were living with severe acquired aplastic anemia. Patient blood was sampled before any therapy had been received. In germline, CDR1 is SEHNR, CDR2 FQNEAQ (reference sequence). The CDR3 totals 14 residues. V lost 8 bases and J 2 bases, leaving 16 bases between the germline ends. Template material for TCR beta VDJ and CDR3 profiling consisted of genomic DNA. Each CDR3 protein gets one entry after TCRdb re-called the reads with MiXCR. The sample contains about 160,000 distinct CDR3 sequences, 40% to 60% of which appear only once. This clonotype was counted many times. The antigen is not known.

The sequenced material came from sorted CD4+, CD8+, or CD8+CD57+ T cells (not recorded which) from PBMCs. This sequence was found in a human donor with aplastic anemia. This rearrangement joins TRBV7-9 to TRBJ2-7; D might be TRBD2 (7 bases). This CDR3 reads CASGGDQGTYEQYF. DNA for the CDR3: TGTGCCAGCGGGGGGGATCAGGGGACCTACGAGCAGTACTTC.